This is a list of T cell receptor beta chains from one sample in a study of shared clonotypes between healthy human individuals. TCRdb's copy holds only in-frame clones and misses some; the assay was immunoSEQ multiplex PCR. The table includes over 700,000 clones, just under 75% detected once. The sample comprised memory CD4+ T cells sorted from blood. These receptor sequences come from a woman between 25 and 40 years old in good health. Each CDR3 is given without its conserved first and last residue. Each record gives: CDR3 protein, clone size, J gene, D gene, V gene. D genes are given only for firm matches. Clone size is shown for a subset of rows, as once, few, many or a class of expanded clone.

cdr3_aa: ASSFSSGSYNEQF
clone_size: NA
j_call: TRBJ2-1
d_call: NA
v_call: TRBV5-1

cdr3_aa: ASSQERLMNTEAF
clone_size: NA
j_call: TRBJ1-1
d_call: NA
v_call: TRBV9

cdr3_aa: AGGRDYEQY
clone_size: few
j_call: TRBJ2-7
d_call: NA
v_call: TRBV18

cdr3_aa: ASSRGRQPNEQF
clone_size: NA
j_call: TRBJ2-1
d_call: NA
v_call: TRBV27

cdr3_aa: ASSLGLNAGEQY
clone_size: NA
j_call: TRBJ2-7
d_call: NA
v_call: TRBV27

cdr3_aa: ASSQYEQY
clone_size: NA
j_call: TRBJ2-7
d_call: NA
v_call: TRBV28

cdr3_aa: ASSPPGLQNEKLF
clone_size: NA
j_call: TRBJ1-4
d_call: NA
v_call: TRBV18

cdr3_aa: ASSYPWATGGDEQY
clone_size: NA
j_call: TRBJ2-7
d_call: TRBD2
v_call: TRBV28

cdr3_aa: ASSPGSATGELF
clone_size: NA
j_call: TRBJ2-2
d_call: NA
v_call: TRBV7-2

cdr3_aa: ASSFGLAGVTDTQY
clone_size: NA
j_call: TRBJ2-3
d_call: TRBD2
v_call: TRBV5-4

cdr3_aa: AISDPSGGTIY
clone_size: NA
j_call: TRBJ1-3
d_call: NA
v_call: TRBV10-3

cdr3_aa: ASSARYGYT
clone_size: NA
j_call: TRBJ1-2
d_call: NA
v_call: TRBV5-6

cdr3_aa: ASSEGAGVGETQY
clone_size: NA
j_call: TRBJ2-5
d_call: NA
v_call: TRBV2

cdr3_aa: ASSPRSYEQY
clone_size: NA
j_call: TRBJ2-7
d_call: NA
v_call: TRBV21-1

cdr3_aa: ASKTSGANTGELF
clone_size: many
j_call: TRBJ2-2
d_call: TRBD2
v_call: TRBV5-1

cdr3_aa: ASSSPGWVQPGEAF
clone_size: NA
j_call: TRBJ1-1
d_call: NA
v_call: TRBV5-1

cdr3_aa: ASSLSRQPQH
clone_size: few
j_call: TRBJ1-5
d_call: NA
v_call: TRBV28

cdr3_aa: ASTRDRGVETQY
clone_size: NA
j_call: TRBJ2-5
d_call: TRBD1
v_call: TRBV5-1

cdr3_aa: ASSVASGTGDESYEQY
clone_size: NA
j_call: TRBJ2-7
d_call: TRBD1
v_call: TRBV9

cdr3_aa: ASKGTGANYGYT
clone_size: NA
j_call: TRBJ1-2
d_call: TRBD1
v_call: TRBV19

cdr3_aa: ASSEKGLAGELF
clone_size: NA
j_call: TRBJ2-2
d_call: NA
v_call: TRBV10-2

cdr3_aa: SVSGQSNEKLF
clone_size: NA
j_call: TRBJ1-4
d_call: TRBD1
v_call: TRBV29-1